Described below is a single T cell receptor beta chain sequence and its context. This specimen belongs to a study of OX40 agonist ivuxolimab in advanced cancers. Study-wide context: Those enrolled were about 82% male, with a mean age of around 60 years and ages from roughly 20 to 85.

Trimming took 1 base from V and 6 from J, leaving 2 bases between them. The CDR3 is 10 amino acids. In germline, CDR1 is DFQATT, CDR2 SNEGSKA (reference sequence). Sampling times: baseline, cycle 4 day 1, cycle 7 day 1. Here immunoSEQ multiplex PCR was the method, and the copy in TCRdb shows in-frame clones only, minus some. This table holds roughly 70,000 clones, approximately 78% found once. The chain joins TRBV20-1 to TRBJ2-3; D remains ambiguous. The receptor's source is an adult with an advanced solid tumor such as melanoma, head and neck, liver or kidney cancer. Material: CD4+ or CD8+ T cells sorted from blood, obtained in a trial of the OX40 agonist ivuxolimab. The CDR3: CSARVDTQYF. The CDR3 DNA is TGCAGTGCTAGAGTGGATACGCAGTATTTT.